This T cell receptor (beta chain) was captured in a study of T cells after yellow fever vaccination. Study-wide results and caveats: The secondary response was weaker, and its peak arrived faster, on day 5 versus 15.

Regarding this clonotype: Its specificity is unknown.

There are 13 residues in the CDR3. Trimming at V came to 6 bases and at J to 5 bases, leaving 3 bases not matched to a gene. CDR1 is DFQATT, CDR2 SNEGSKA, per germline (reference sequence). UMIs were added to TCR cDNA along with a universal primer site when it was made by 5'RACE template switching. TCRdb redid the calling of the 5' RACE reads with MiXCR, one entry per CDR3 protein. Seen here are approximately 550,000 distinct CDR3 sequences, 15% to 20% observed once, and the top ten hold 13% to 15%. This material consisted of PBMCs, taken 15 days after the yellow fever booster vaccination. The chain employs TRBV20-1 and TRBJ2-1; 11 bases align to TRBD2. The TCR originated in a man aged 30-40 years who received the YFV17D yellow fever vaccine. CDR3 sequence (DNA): TGCAGTGCCGAGGGACTAGCGGACAATGAGCAGTTCTTC. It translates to CSAEGLADNEQFF.